The 17 T cell receptor beta chains below come from one sample, sequenced in a study of identical twins. MiXCR, applied by TCRdb to the 5' RACE reads, yields one record per CDR3 protein. Of 250,000 or so distinct CDR3 sequences in the sample, around 7% were seen once. This same sample was also part of a study on yellow fever vaccine responses in identical twins.

Input material: memory (CD45RO+) T cells sorted from blood. Receptors originate from a woman aged 18 to 35 in good health.

This clonotype occurred many times. The J gene is TRBJ1-5, the V gene TRBV10-2; D is possibly TRBD1 (5 bases). In germline, CDR1 is WSHSY, CDR2 SAAADI. The CDR3 covers 16 residues. Trimming left V 6 bases short and J 2 bases short, with 17 bases between. The CDR3 DNA sequence: TGCGCCAGCAGGGGGGACGGGAGGGTCGGCAATCAGCCCCAGCATTTT. It specifies CASRGDGRVGNQPQHF.

V is TRBV5-5 and J is TRBJ2-1; D possibly matches TRBD1 or TRBD2 (5 bases each). This CDR3 has 14 residues. The germline gives CDR1 SGHKS, CDR2 YYEKEE (reference sequence). Trimming removed 4 bases at V and 5 bases at J, with 13 bases between. The CDR3: CASSRGRQDNEQFF. The DNA for the CDR3 is TGTGCCAGCAGCCGGGGCCGGCAGGACAATGAGCAGTTCTTC.

This clonotype was detected only a few times. The rearrangement uses TRBV7-7 and TRBJ2-7; possible D gene TRBD1, 6 bases. The germline V gene has CDR1 SSHAT and CDR2 FNYEAQ (reference sequence). The CDR3 spans 13 residues. Trimming took 5 bases from V and 6 from J, leaving 14 bases between them. Here the CDR3 DNA reads TGTGCCAGCAGCCGAGACAGGTGGGGCGAGCAGTACTTC. Protein product: CASSRDRWGEQYF.

The chain carries TRBV12-3 or TRBV12-4 and TRBJ2-7, with D unresolved. The V end lost 11 bases, the J end lost 0 bases, and 8 bases lay between the germline ends. The CDR3 is 11 amino acids. The CDR3 nucleotides read TGTGCCTCGACGGACTCCTACGAGCAGTACTTC. Translating it yields CASTDSYEQYF.

The gene calls are TRBV12-3 or TRBV12-4 and TRBJ2-7; TRBD1 aligns across 10 bases. J was trimmed by 9 bases and V by 6 bases; bases with no gene match: 14. The CDR3 is made up of 15 amino acids. As DNA, the CDR3 is TGTGCCAGCAGGTCGACAGGGGGCGCGGGCGGAGGGCAGTACTTC. It yields the protein CASRSTGGAGGGQYF.

This clonotype was recorded many times. The chain joins TRBV20-1 to TRBJ2-5; D is unclear. V was cut by 0 bases and J by 9 bases, with 2 bases left in between. Germline assignment: CDR1 DFQATT and CDR2 SNEGSKA (reference sequence). This CDR3 has 9 residues. As DNA, the CDR3 is TGCAGTGCTAGAGACTCCCAGTACTTC. Amino acid sequence: CSARDSQYF.

In this sample, this clonotype turned up many times. The chain carries TRBV20-1 and TRBJ1-3; 7 nucleotides line up with TRBD1. Germline values: CDR1 DFQATT, CDR2 SNEGSKA (reference sequence). J was trimmed by 2 bases and V by 0 bases; bases with no gene match: 4. The CDR3 consists of 15 residues. The CDR3 region has the DNA TGCAGTGCTAGAGACGCAGGGGGGGCTGGAAACACCATATATTTT. It specifies CSARDAGGAGNTIYF.

This clonotype was counted only a few times. The chain is built from TRBV3-1 and TRBJ2-1, with 11 nucleotides matching TRBD1. CDR1 and CDR2 from the germline V gene are LGHDT and YNNKEL (reference sequence). V was pared by 0 bases and J by 7 bases, with 11 bases of the junction left unmatched. CDR3 size: 18 residues. CDR3 in amino acids: CASSQEDTGTGGRNEQFF. The CDR3 bases are TGTGCCAGCAGCCAAGAGGACACCGGGACAGGGGGTCGTAATGAGCAGTTCTTC.

This clonotype was recorded at least ten times. The chain employs TRBV27 and TRBJ2-5; the D is unclear. CDR1 and CDR2 from the germline V gene are MNHEY and SMNVEV (reference sequence). This CDR3 has 14 residues. Trimming took off 6 bases at V and 2 bases at J, with 13 bases between the two ends. CDR3 amino acids: CASRPDGPQETQYF. The CDR3 DNA follows: TGTGCCAGCAGGCCCGATGGTCCTCAAGAGACCCAGTACTTC.

This clonotype has a handful of counts. The rearrangement joins TRBV3-1 to TRBJ2-1; the D gene is possibly TRBD2 (5 bases). From germline, CDR1 is LGHDT and CDR2 YNNKEL (reference sequence). The V gene lost 0 bases and the J gene lost 0 bases, with 12 bases spanning the gap. The CDR3 extends over 17 amino acids. The CDR3 sequence is CASSQDSGRDSYNEQFF. In DNA, the CDR3 is TGTGCCAGCAGCCAAGATTCCGGACGGGACTCCTACAATGAGCAGTTCTTC.

This clonotype occurred a few times. The genes are TRBV24-1 and TRBJ2-1; 9 bases fit TRBD2. Germline lookup yields CDR1 KGHDR and CDR2 SFDVKD. V trimming: 3 bases; J trimming: 4 bases; junction bases outside the gene matches: 6. The CDR3 is 16 amino acids. In DNA, the CDR3 is TGTGCCACCAGTGATCGAGCGGGAGGATCATACAATGAGCAGTTCTTC. It is translated as CATSDRAGGSYNEQFF.

This clonotype was seen only a few times. The V and J genes are TRBV2 and TRBJ1-1, with 9 bases aligning to TRBD1. CDR1 SNHLY and CDR2 FYNNEI come from the germline V gene. The CDR3 totals 15 residues. The junction had 16 bases not matched to a gene; V was cut back by 6 bases and J by 11 bases. The CDR3 sequence is CASRGNTGGGIGAFF. For the CDR3, the DNA is TGTGCCAGCAGGGGAAACACAGGGGGCGGGATAGGGGCTTTCTTT.

This clonotype came up many times. The rearrangement uses TRBV9 and TRBJ2-1, with 9 nucleotides matching TRBD2. The CDR3 extends over 16 amino acids. Germline CDR1 and CDR2: SGDLS and YYNGEE. The ends lost 0 bases at V and 3 bases at J; junction bases unmatched: 4. The CDR3 sequence is CASSVGLAGFYNEQFF. CDR3 in DNA: TGTGCCAGCAGCGTAGGGCTAGCGGGGTTCTACAATGAGCAGTTCTTC.

This clonotype was seen only a few times. The chain combines TRBV20-1 with TRBJ2-7; D unclear. The V and J ends lost 0 bases and 0 bases respectively, with 12 bases between them. Germline lookup yields CDR1 DFQATT and CDR2 SNEGSKA (reference sequence). This CDR3 has 15 amino acids. CDR3 region: CSAREPKGISYEQYF. The CDR3 region has the DNA TGCAGTGCTAGAGAGCCCAAGGGCATCTCCTACGAGCAGTACTTC.

This clonotype was seen a handful of times. This chain connects TRBV29-1 to TRBJ2-6; a weak D match, TRBD1 (6 bases). Looked up from germline, CDR1 is SQVTM and CDR2 is ANQGSEA. CDR3 length equals 14 residues. The V and J ends lost 5 bases and 2 bases respectively, with 10 bases between them. The CDR3 DNA sequence: TGCAGCGTTAGCACAGGGACTGGGGCCAACGTCCTGACTTTC. The encoded protein is CSVSTGTGANVLTF.

V is TRBV5-1 and J is TRBJ2-1; D tentatively fits TRBD1 or TRBD2 (5 bases each). The CDR3 is 15 residues long. V lost 2 bases and J 5 bases, leaving 14 bases between the germline ends. CDR1 and CDR2 (germline): SGHRS, YFSETQ. The CDR3 sequence is CASSFNGAQNNEQFF. Written as DNA, the CDR3 is TGCGCCAGCAGCTTCAACGGGGCCCAAAACAATGAGCAGTTCTTC.

The chain employs TRBV11-2 and TRBJ1-2, with 10 bases that match TRBD1. Trimming at V came to 5 bases and at J to 6 bases, leaving 6 bases not matched to a gene. CDR3 length equals 14 residues. The germline V gene encodes CDR1 SGHAT and CDR2 FQNNGV. The CDR3 loop reads CASSRGQGFDGYTF. The CDR3 DNA reads as TGTGCCAGCAGCCGGGGACAGGGGTTTGATGGCTACACCTTC.